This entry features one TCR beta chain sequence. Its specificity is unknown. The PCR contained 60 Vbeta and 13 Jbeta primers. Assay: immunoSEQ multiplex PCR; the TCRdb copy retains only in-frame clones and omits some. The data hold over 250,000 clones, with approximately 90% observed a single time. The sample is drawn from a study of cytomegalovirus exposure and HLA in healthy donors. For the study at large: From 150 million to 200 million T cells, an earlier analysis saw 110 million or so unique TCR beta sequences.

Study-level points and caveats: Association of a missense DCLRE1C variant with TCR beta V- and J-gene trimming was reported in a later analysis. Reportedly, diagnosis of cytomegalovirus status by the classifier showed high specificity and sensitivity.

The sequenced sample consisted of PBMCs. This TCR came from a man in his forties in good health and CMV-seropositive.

In DNA form, the CDR3 reads TGTGCCAGCAGCCAAGATACAGGACCCACAGATACGCAGTATTTT. Translation: CASSQDTGPTDTQYF. The chain combines TRBV14 with TRBJ2-3; perhaps TRBD1 as D (5 bases). With 0 bases removed from V and 2 bases from J, the gap between germline ends came to 9 bases. Germline CDR1 and CDR2: SGHDN and FVKESK. This CDR3 has 15 amino acids.